The clone carrying this T cell receptor beta chain was counted at least ten times. The junction and the germline gene differ at one end; a read error may be behind it. The data belong to a study of T cells in Graves' hyperthyroidism and ophthalmopathy. Orbital computed tomography, thyroid ultrasound, serum thyroxine and TRAb, and clinical symptoms together informed the diagnoses. Amplified TCR beta CDR3 regions derived from RNA transcripts. When the TCR CDR3 underwent first-round RT-PCR, the HTBI primer set was used. TCRdb called the multiplex PCR reads again in MiXCR, with one record for every CDR3 protein. The sample has 250,000 to 400,000 distinct CDR3 sequences, around 13% seen once. The CDR3 loop spans 11 amino acids. The germline V gene encodes CDR1 SNHLY and CDR2 FYNNEI.

This receptor was taken from a woman in her thirties or forties with Graves' ophthalmopathy. The chain recombines TRBV2 with TRBJ2-1; D possibly corresponds to TRBD2 (5 bases). The specimen was blood. The CDR3 DNA sequence: TGTACCAGCACCACCGGGAACGTGCAGTTCTTC. This codes for CTSTTGNVQFF.